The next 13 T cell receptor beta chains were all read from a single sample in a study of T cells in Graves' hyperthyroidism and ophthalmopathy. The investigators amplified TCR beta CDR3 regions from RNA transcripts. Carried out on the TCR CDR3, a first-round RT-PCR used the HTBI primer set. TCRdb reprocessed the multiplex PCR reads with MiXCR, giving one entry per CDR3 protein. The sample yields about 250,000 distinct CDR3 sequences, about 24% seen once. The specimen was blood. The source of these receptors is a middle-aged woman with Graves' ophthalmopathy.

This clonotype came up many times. Here the CDR3 DNA reads TGTGCCAGCACCCCTTTTGGCGGGAGCGAGCAGTACTTC. This gives the protein CASTPFGGSEQYF. The V and J genes are TRBV6-5 and TRBJ2-7; 7 positions agree with TRBD2. With 7 bases clipped from V and 6 bases from J, the junction kept 9 bases outside the gene matches. This CDR3 has 13 amino acids. Germline CDR1 is MNHEY and CDR2 is SVGAGI.

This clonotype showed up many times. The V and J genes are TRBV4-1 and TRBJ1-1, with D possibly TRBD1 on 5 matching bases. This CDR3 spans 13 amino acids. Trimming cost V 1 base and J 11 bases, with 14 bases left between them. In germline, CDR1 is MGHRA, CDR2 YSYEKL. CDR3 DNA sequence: TGCGCCAGCAGCCAAGTGCCAGGGACGGCGGCTTTCTTT. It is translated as CASSQVPGTAAFF.

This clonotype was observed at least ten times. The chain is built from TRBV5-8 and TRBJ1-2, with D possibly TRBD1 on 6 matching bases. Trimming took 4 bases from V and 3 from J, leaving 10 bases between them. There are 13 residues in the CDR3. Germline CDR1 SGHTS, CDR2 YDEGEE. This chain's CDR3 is CASSPGGHYGYTF. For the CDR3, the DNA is TGTGCCAGCAGCCCGGGGGGGCACTATGGCTACACCTTC.

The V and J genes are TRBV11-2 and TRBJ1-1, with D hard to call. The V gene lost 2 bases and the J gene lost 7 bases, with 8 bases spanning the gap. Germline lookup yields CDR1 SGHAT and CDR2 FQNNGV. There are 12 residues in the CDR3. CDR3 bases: TGTGCCAGCAGCTTAAGGTCAGATGAAGCTTTCTTT. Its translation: CASSLRSDEAFF. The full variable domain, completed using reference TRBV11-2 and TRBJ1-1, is EAGVAQSPRYKIIEKRQSVAFWCNPISGHATLYWYQQILGQGPKLLIQFQNNGVVDDSQLPKDRFSAERLKGVDSTLKIQPAKLEDSAVYLCASSLRSDEAFFGQGTRLTVV.

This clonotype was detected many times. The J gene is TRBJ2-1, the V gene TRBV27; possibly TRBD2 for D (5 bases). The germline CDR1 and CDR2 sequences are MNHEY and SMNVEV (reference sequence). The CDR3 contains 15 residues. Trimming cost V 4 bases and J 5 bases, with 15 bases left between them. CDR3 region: CASSSLALGNNEQFF. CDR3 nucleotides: TGTGCCAGCAGTTCCTTAGCGCTAGGGAACAATGAGCAGTTCTTC.

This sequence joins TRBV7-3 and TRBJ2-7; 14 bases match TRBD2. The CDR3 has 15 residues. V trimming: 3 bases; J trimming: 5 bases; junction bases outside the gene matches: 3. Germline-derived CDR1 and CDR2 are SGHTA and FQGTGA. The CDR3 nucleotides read TGTGCCAGCAGCTTGGGACTAGCGGGAGTACACGAGCAGTACTTC. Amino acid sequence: CASSLGLAGVHEQYF.

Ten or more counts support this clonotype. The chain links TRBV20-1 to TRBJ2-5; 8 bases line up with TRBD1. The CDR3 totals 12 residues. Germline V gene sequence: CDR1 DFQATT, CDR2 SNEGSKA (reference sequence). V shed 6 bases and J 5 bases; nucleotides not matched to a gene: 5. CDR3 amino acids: CSASRTGETQYF. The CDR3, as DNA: TGCAGTGCCTCCAGGACAGGGGAGACCCAGTACTTC.

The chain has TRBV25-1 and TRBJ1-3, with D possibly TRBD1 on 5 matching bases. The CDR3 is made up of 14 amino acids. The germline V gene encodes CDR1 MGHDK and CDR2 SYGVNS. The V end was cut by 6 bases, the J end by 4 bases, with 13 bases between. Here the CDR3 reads CASRDSLSGNTIYF. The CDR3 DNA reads TGTGCCAGCAGAGACAGTTTATCCGGAAACACCATATATTTT.

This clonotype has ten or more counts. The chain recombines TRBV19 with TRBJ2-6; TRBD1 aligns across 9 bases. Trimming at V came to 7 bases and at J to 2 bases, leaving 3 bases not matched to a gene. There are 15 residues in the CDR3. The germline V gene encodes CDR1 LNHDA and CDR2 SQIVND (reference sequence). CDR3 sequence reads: CASKGDRAGANVLTF. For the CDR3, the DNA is TGTGCCAGTAAGGGGGACAGGGCTGGGGCCAACGTCCTGACTTTC.

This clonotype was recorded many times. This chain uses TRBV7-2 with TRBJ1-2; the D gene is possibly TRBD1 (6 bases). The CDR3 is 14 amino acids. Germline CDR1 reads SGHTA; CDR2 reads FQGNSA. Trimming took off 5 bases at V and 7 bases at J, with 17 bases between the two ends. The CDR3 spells CASSEIRDNTGYTF. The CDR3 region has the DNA TGTGCCAGCAGCGAAATCCGGGACAACACTGGCTACACCTTC.

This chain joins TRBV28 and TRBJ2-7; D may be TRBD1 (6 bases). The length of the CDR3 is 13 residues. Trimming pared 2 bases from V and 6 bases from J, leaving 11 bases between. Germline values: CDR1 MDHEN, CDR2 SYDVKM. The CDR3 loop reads CASSLPDRGEQYF. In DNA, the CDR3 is TGTGCCAGCAGTTTACCGGACAGAGGCGAGCAGTACTTC.

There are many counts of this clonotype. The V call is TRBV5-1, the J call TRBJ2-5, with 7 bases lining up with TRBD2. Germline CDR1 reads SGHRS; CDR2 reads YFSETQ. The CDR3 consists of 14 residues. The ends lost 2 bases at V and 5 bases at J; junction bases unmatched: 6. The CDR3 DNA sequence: TGCGCCAGCAGCTTCCAGACTAGCTTGGAGACCCAGTACTTC. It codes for CASSFQTSLETQYF.

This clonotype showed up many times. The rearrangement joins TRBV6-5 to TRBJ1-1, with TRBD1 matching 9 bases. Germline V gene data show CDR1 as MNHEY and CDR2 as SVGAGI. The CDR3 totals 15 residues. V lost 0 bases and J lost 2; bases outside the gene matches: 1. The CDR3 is CASSYSGQGNTEAFF. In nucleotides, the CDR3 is TGTGCCAGCAGTTACTCGGGACAGGGCAACACTGAAGCTTTCTTT.